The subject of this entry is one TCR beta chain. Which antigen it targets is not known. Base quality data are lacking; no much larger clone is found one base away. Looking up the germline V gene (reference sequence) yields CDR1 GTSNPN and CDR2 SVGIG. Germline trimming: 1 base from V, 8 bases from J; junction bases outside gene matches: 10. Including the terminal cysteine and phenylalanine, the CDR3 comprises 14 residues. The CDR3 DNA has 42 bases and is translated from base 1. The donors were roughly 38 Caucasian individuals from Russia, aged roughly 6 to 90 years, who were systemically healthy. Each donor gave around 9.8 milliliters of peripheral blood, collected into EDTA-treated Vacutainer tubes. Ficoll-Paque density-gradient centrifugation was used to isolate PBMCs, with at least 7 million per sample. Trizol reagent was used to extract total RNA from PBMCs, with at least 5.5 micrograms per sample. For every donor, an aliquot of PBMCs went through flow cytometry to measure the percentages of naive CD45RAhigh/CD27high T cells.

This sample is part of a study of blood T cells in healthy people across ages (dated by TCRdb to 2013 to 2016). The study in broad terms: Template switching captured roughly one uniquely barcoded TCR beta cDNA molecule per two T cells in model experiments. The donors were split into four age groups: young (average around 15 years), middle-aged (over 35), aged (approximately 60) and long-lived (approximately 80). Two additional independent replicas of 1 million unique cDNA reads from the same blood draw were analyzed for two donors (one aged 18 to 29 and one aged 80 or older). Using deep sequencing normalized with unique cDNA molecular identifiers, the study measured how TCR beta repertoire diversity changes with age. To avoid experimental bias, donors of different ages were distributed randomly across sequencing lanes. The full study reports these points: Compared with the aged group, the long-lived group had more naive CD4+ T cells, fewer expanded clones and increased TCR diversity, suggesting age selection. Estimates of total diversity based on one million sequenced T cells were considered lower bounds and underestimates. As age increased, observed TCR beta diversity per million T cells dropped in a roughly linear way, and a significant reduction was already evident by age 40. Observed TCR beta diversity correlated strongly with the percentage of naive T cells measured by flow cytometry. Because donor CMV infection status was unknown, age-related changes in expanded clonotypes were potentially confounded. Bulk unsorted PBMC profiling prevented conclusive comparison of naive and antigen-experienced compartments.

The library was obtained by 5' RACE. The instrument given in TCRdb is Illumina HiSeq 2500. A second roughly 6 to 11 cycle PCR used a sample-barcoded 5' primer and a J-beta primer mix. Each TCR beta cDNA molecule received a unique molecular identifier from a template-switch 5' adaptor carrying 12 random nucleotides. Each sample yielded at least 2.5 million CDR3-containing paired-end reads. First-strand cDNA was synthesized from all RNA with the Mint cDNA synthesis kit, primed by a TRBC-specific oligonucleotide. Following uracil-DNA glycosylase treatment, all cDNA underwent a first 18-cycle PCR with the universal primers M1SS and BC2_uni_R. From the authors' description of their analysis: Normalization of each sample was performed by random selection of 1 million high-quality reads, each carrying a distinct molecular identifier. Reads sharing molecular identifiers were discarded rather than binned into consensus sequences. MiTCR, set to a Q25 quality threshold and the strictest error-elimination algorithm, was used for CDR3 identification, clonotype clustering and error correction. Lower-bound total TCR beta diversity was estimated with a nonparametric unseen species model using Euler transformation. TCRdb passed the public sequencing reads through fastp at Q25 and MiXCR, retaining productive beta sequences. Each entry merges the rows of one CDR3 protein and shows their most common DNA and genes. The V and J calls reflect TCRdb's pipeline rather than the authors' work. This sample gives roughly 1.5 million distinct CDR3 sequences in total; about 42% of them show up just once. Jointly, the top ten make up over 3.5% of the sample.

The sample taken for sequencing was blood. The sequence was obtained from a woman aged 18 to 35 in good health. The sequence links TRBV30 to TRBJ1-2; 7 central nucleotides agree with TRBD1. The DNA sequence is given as TGTGCCTGGAGTGAGTTGACAGGGCTATGGGGCTACACCTTC. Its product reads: CAWSELTGLWGYTF.